The next 17 T cell receptor beta chains were all read from a single sample in a study of early T cells in non-severe SARS-CoV-2 infection. One entry per CDR3 protein results from TCRdb running MiXCR on the 5' RACE reads. The repertoire consists of some 49,000 distinct CDR3 sequences, with about 10% occurring once and the leading ten covering approximately 8.5%. Sequencing was carried out using whole blood. These receptors all come from an adult who was a healthcare worker with PCR-confirmed SARS-CoV-2 infection or an uninfected control (not recorded which).

The chain has TRBV6-5 and TRBJ2-7; D may be TRBD1 (5 bases). From germline, CDR1 is MNHEY and CDR2 SVGAGI. V shed 6 bases and J shed 0 bases, with 9 bases lying between them. This CDR3 has 13 residues. CDR3 amino acids: CASRPDTSYEQYF. CDR3 DNA: TGTGCCAGCAGACCGGACACCTCCTACGAGCAGTACTTC.

This rearrangement joins TRBV5-1 to TRBJ2-7, with TRBD2 matching over 9 bases. Germline assignment: CDR1 SGHRS and CDR2 YFSETQ. V shed 4 bases and J 4 bases; nucleotides not matched to a gene: 0. The CDR3 runs 12 residues. CDR3 in amino acids: CASSGLAYEQYF. The CDR3 nucleotides read TGCGCCAGCAGCGGACTAGCGTACGAGCAGTACTTC.

This clonotype was seen at least ten times. The CDR3 here is CASSKDRGYGYTF. The CDR3 coding sequence is TGTGCCAGCAGCAAGGACAGGGGCTATGGCTACACCTTC. The chain uses TRBV5-6 and TRBJ1-2; TRBD1 matches 9 bases. CDR3 length: 13 residues. Germline V gene data show CDR1 as SGHDT and CDR2 as YYEEEE. Losses at the gene ends were 4 bases for V and 4 bases for J; bases not matched to a gene: 2.

This clonotype was detected ten times or more. The CDR3 DNA follows: TGTGCCAGCAGCGCAAAGGGACAGCTTGGGACAGATACGCAGTATTTT. Translating gives CASSAKGQLGTDTQYF. V and J are TRBV11-2 and TRBJ2-3, with 7 nucleotides matching TRBD1. V lost 5 bases to trimming and J lost 3 bases; unmatched junction nucleotides: 11. The germline V gene encodes CDR1 SGHAT and CDR2 FQNNGV. The CDR3 consists of 16 residues.

The chain recombines TRBV28 with TRBJ1-2, with a weak D call TRBD1 (6 bases). Germline CDR1 reads MDHEN; CDR2 reads SYDVKM. There are 13 residues in the CDR3. Trimming took 6 bases from V and 4 from J, leaving 12 bases between them. CDR3 residues: CASSPAGVYGYTF. Here the CDR3 DNA reads TGTGCCAGCAGCCCCGCAGGGGTCTATGGCTACACCTTC.

This clonotype was found a few times. Here the CDR3 reads CATLHRDRGCEQYF. The CDR3 DNA reads as TGTGCCACCCTCCACCGGGACAGGGGGTGTGAGCAGTACTTC. The chain couples TRBV24-1 to TRBJ2-7; 11 bases fit TRBD1. This CDR3 comprises 14 residues. With 9 bases clipped from V and 7 bases from J, the junction kept 10 bases outside the gene matches. Germline V gene sequence: CDR1 KGHDR, CDR2 SFDVKD.

This clonotype showed up just a few times. The chain recombines TRBV19 with TRBJ2-2; a possible D gene is TRBD2 (5 bases). Germline values: CDR1 LNHDA, CDR2 SQIVND (reference sequence). CDR3 length: 15 residues. V lost 7 bases and J 6 bases, leaving 18 bases between the germline ends. The CDR3, as DNA: TGTGCCAGTATCGTGGGAGTGAATCATCCCGGGGAGCTGTTTTTT. As protein: CASIVGVNHPGELFF.

Many counts were recorded for this clonotype. V usage is TRBV20-1 and J usage is TRBJ2-7; unclear D gene. The CDR3 consists of 11 residues. Germline V CDR1 and CDR2: DFQATT, SNEGSKA (reference sequence). Trimming shortened V by 0 bases and J by 6 bases, and 6 bases separated the two germline ends. The CDR3 here is CSAREAPEQYF. CDR3 nucleotide sequence: TGCAGTGCTAGAGAGGCCCCCGAGCAGTACTTC.

This clonotype was counted ten times or more. The gene calls are TRBV5-4 and TRBJ1-1; 8 nucleotides line up with TRBD1. CDR1 is SGHNT and CDR2 is YYREEE in the germline V gene (reference sequence). The CDR3 has 13 amino acids. V shed 9 bases, J shed 7 bases, and the junction held 11 bases outside the gene matches. DNA of the CDR3: TGTGCCACCAATGGCCAGGGGGCCCATGAAGCTTTCTTT. Its protein is CATNGQGAHEAFF.

The table lists this clonotype with a few counts. The chain recombines TRBV12-3 or TRBV12-4 with TRBJ2-5; TRBD1 agrees at 8 bases. The CDR3 has 14 residues. Trimming took 5 bases from V and 4 from J; bases not matched to a gene: 6. The CDR3 DNA is TGTGCCAGCAGTCTTAGGACAGGGATAGAGACCCAGTACTTC. Protein: CASSLRTGIETQYF.

This clonotype was seen only a few times. The rearrangement uses TRBV14 and TRBJ2-7; maybe TRBD2 (6 bases). The V gene's germline CDR1 is SGHDN and CDR2 FVKESK. Trimming took off 4 bases at V and 4 bases at J, with 17 bases between the two ends. This CDR3 has 15 amino acids. The CDR3 DNA follows: TGTGCCAGCAGCCTACCCGGTTCGGGAGAGTACGAGCAGTACTTC. It is translated as CASSLPGSGEYEQYF.

The V gene is TRBV2, the J gene TRBJ1-5; D is undetermined. CDR1 SNHLY and CDR2 FYNNEI come from the germline V gene. V lost 4 bases, J lost 0 bases, and 10 bases lay in between. The CDR3 sequence is 15 residues long. As DNA, the CDR3 is TGTGCCAGCAGTGTGTATGTTAATAGCAATCAGCCCCAGCATTTT. Residues: CASSVYVNSNQPQHF.

In this sample, this clonotype turned up a few times. The chain combines TRBV3-1 with TRBJ1-1; D gene ambiguous. The CDR3 length is 13 residues. Germline V gene lookup returns CDR1 LGHDT and CDR2 YNNKEL (reference sequence). Trimming removed 7 bases at V and 1 base at J, with 10 bases between. The CDR3 bases are TGTGCCAGCACCACCTCAGCGAACACTGAAGCTTTCTTT. This sequence encodes CASTTSANTEAFF.

With respect to this clonotype: Being one base from a much bigger clone, this may be a read error. V gene TRBV29-1 combines with J gene TRBJ1-1; 8 bases match TRBD1. Germline CDR1 SQVTM, CDR2 ANQGSEA. The CDR3 extends over 13 amino acids. The CDR3 loop reads CSVDRGQDTGAFF. Here the CDR3 DNA reads TGCAGCGTTGACAGGGGGCAGGACACTGGAGCTTTCTTT. The variable domain in full, with the rest retrieved from reference TRBV29-1 and TRBJ1-1, is SAVISQKPSRDICQRGTSLTIQCQVDSQVTMMFWYRQQPGQSLTLIATANQGSEATYESGFVIDKFPISRPNLTFSTLTVSNMSPEDSSIYLCSVDRGQDTGAFFGQGTRLTVV.

This clonotype was detected ten times or more. This chain uses TRBV7-9 with TRBJ1-1; TRBD1 is a possible D gene (5 bases). Germline V gene data show CDR1 as SEHNR and CDR2 as FQNEAQ (reference sequence). The CDR3 loop spans 15 amino acids. V dropped 5 bases and J dropped 2 bases, with 15 bases sitting between them. CDR3 protein: CASSLEPGTNTEAFF. The CDR3 DNA reads TGTGCCAGCAGCCTAGAACCAGGGACCAACACTGAAGCTTTCTTT.

The sample holds many counts of this clonotype. The chain joins TRBV5-8 to TRBJ2-1; D call uncertain. Germline CDR1 reads SGHTS; CDR2 reads YDEGEE. The CDR3 spans 15 residues. The V end was cut by 7 bases, the J end by 0 bases, with 14 bases between. The chain's CDR3 is CASVMAASSYNEQFF. CDR3 bases: TGTGCCAGCGTTATGGCCGCCAGCTCCTACAATGAGCAGTTCTTC.

This clonotype was picked up many times. The chain combines TRBV3-1 with TRBJ1-1; 8 nucleotides align to TRBD1. Germline V gives CDR1 LGHDT, CDR2 YNNKEL (reference sequence). V trimming: 4 bases; J trimming: 3 bases; junction bases outside the gene matches: 7. CDR3 length: 15 residues. The CDR3 DNA reads as TGTGCCAGCAGCCGACAGGGGTCTGGGTACACTGAAGCTTTCTTT. Its translation: CASSRQGSGYTEAFF.